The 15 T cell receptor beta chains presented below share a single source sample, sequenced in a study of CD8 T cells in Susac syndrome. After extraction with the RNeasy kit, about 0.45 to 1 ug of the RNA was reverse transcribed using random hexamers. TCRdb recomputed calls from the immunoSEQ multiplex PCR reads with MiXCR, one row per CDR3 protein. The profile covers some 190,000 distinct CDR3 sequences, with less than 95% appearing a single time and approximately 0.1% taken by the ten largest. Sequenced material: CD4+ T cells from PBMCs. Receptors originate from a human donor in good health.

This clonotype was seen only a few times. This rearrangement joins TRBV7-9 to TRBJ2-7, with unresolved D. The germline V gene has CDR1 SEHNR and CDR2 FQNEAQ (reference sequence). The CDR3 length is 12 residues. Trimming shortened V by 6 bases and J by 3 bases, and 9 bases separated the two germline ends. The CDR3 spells CASSSLGYEQYF. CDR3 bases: TGTGCCAGCAGTTCCCTTGGCTACGAGCAGTACTTC.

Here the CDR3 DNA reads TGTGCCAGCAGCCAAGACAGTCTATATCGCGGCTACACCTTC. It translates to CASSQDSLYRGYTF. J is TRBJ1-2 and V is TRBV3-1, with D uncertain. The V and J ends lost 0 bases and 8 bases respectively, with 13 bases between them. Per germline, CDR1 LGHDT and CDR2 YNNKEL (reference sequence). This CDR3 has 14 amino acids.

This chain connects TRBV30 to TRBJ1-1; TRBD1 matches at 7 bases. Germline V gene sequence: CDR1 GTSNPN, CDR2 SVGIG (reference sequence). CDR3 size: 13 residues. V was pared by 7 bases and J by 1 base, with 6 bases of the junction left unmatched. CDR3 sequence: CALGTDQNTEAFF. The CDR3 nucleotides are TGTGCCTTGGGGACAGACCAGAACACTGAAGCTTTCTTT.

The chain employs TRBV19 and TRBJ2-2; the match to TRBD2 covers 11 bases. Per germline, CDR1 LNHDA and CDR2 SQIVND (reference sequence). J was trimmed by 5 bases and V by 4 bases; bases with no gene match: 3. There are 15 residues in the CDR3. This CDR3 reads CASSTRTSGTGELFF. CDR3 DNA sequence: TGTGCCAGTAGTACCAGGACTAGCGGGACCGGGGAGCTGTTTTTT.

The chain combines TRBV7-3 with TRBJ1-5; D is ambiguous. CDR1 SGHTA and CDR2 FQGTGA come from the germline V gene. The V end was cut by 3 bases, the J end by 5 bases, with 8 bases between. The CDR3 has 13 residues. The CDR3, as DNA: TGTGCCAGCAGCTTCGACCGGGATCAGCCCCAGCATTTT. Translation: CASSFDRDQPQHF.

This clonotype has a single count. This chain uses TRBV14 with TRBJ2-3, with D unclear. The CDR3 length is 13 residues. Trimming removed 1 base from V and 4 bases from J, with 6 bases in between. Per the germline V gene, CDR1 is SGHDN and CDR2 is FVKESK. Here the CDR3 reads CASSQGTSDTQYF. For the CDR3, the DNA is TGTGCCAGCAGCCAAGGGACGTCAGATACGCAGTATTTT.

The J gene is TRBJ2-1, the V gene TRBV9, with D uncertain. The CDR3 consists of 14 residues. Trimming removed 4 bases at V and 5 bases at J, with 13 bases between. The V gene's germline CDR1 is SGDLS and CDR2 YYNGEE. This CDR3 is CASSPRFENNEQFF. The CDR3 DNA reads TGTGCCAGCAGCCCCCGCTTCGAAAACAATGAGCAGTTCTTC.

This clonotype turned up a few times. The CDR3 nucleotides read TGTGCCAGCACCTCCGGGACGGGGGTCTTCGAGCAGTACTTC. It encodes CASTSGTGVFEQYF. This chain uses TRBV6-2 or TRBV6-3 with TRBJ2-7; tentative D call: TRBD2 (6 bases). Germline V gene data show CDR1 as MNHEY and CDR2 as SVGEGT. There are 14 residues in the CDR3. Trimming took off 7 bases at V and 6 bases at J, with 19 bases between the two ends.

Here the CDR3 reads CASSLLSGTYEQFF. CDR3 bases: TGTGCCAGCAGTTTGCTGAGCGGGACCTATGAGCAGTTCTTC. The chain joins TRBV6-2 or TRBV6-3 to TRBJ2-1; 7 nucleotides match TRBD2. Per germline, CDR1 MNHEY and CDR2 SVGEGT. The ends lost 4 bases at V and 8 bases at J; junction bases unmatched: 8. This CDR3 has 14 residues.

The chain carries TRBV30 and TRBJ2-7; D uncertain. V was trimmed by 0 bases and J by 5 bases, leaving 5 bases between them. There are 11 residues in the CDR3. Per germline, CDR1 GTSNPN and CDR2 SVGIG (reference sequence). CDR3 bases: TGTGCCTGGAGTGTAGGCAACGAGCAGTACTTC. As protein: CAWSVGNEQYF.

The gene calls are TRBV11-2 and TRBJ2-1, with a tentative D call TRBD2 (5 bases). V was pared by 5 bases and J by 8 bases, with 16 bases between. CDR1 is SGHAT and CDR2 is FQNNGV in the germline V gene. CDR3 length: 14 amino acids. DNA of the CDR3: TGTGCCAGCAGCATATTGTCGGGGTGGGATGAGCAGTTCTTC. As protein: CASSILSGWDEQFF.

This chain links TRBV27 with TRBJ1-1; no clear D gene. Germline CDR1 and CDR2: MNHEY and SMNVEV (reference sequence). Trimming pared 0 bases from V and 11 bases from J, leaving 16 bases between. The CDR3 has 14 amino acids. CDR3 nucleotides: TGTGCCAGCAGTTTATCGGCAGGTCATTTTGAGGCTTTCTTT. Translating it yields CASSLSAGHFEAFF.

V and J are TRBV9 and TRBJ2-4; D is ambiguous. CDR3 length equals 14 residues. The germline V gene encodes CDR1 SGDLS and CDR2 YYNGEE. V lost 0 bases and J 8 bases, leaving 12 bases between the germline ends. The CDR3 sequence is CASSVAGDADIQYF. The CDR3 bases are TGTGCCAGCAGCGTAGCAGGTGACGCGGACATTCAGTACTTC. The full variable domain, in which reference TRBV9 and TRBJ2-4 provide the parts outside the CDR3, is DSGVTQTPKHLITATGQRVTLRCSPRSGDLSVYWYQQSLDQGLQFLIQYYNGEERAKGNILERFSAQQFPDLHSELNLSSLELGDSALYFCASSVAGDADIQYFGAGTRLSVL.

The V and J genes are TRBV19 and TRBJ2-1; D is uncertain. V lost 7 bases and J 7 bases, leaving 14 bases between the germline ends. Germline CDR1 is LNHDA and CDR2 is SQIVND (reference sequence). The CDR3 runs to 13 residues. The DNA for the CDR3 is TGTGCCAGTAAACTTGTATACGGGAATGAGCAGTTCTTC. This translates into CASKLVYGNEQFF.

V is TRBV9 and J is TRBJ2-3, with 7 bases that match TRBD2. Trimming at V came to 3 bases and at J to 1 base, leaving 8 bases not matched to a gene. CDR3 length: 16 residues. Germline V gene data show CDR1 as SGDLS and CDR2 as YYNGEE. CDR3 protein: CASSALGLAGTDTQYF. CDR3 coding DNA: TGTGCCAGCAGCGCCCTGGGGCTAGCGGGCACAGATACGCAGTATTTT.